The entry below describes one TCR beta chain. Original data processing: Scientists estimated how many nucleated cells there were by amplifying reference gene primers. Sequenced by immunoSEQ multiplex PCR; TCRdb stores in-frame clones only, minus some. D and trimming were read from the DNA, whereas the V and J calls and clone size are those reported in that table. The sample consists of about 220,000 clones, approximately 80% of them appearing once. V was clipped by 4 bases and J by 4 bases, with 19 bases between them. This CDR3 contains 16 residues. The V gene's germline CDR1 is SEHNR and CDR2 FQNEAQ (reference sequence). The data belong to a study of blood T cell repertoires in COVID-19. On the study more broadly: Sites across the United States, Italy and Spain contributed samples from acute and convalescent COVID-19. Sources were T cells, B-cell-depleted T cells, or PBMCs; the material itself was cDNA or gDNA.

The source of this sequence is a human donor in a cohort sampled during active COVID-19. The sequenced sample was peripheral blood. V and J are TRBV7-9 and TRBJ1-2; no clear D gene. The CDR3: CASSSVSGEALYGYTF. CDR3 nucleotides: TGTGCCAGCAGCTCCGTGTCCGGGGAGGCACTCTATGGCTACACCTTC.